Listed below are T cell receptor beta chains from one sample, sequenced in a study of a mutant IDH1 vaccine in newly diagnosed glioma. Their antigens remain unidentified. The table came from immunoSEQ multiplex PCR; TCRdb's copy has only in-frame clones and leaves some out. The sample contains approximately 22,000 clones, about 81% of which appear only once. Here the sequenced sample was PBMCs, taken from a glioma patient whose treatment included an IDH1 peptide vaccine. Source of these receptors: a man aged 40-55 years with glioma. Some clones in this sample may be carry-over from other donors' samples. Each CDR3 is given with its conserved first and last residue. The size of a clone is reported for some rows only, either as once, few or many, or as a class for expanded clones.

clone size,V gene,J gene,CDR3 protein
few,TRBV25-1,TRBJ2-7,CASSAYNRGIYEQYF
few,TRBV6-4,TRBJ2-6,CASSDTGSGANVLTF
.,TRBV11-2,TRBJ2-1,CATSRGSGGSNEQFF
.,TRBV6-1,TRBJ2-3,CASSAGLADNTDTQYF
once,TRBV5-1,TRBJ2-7,CASSYIAGGTYEQYF
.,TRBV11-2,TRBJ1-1,CASSLEGSGWGTEAFF
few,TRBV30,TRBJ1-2,CAWRAQGYGYTF
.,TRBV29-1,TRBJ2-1,CSSGYNEQFF
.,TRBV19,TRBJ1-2,CASSMGPDPGYGYTF
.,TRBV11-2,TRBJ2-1,CASSLDLSGGEQFF
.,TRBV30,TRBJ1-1,CAWSLGANFEAFF
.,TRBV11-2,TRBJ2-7,CASRGVAGPYEQYF
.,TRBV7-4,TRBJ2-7,CASSFGEQYF
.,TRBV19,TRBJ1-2,CASSRQGYGYTF
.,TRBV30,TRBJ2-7,CAWRRGPYEQYF
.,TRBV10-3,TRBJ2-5,CAISGNSGETQYF
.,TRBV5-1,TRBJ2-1,CASSSQVNNEQFF
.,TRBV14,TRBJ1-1,CASSQEWTMNTEAFF
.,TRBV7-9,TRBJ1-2,CASSLVYGYTF
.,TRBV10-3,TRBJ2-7,CATKKDRGGIYEQYF
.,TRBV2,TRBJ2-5,CASSALFPETQYF
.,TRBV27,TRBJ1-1,CASSSTGLNTEAFF
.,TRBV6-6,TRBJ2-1,CASSYGRQGFNEQFF
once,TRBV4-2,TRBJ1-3,CASSQEQGGVYGNTIYF
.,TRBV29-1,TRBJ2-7,CSVVPGGLYEQYF
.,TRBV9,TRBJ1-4,CASSARSQGVGYEKLFF
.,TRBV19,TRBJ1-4,CASSVRETGTFNEKLFF